This T cell receptor (beta chain) was documented in a study of cytomegalovirus exposure and HLA in healthy donors. Notes on the study in general: A later analysis appeared to link common viral pathogens to several of the most significant clusters. Earlier findings revealed that most TCR beta V segments proved productive either about 87% or about 30% of the time.

Note on this clone: What it recognizes is unknown.

Everyone who donated was a healthy bone marrow donor. Likely unrecorded immune exposures existed in these nominally healthy donors. It was with 60 Vbeta and 13 Jbeta primers that the PCR ran. Produced via immunoSEQ multiplex PCR; TCRdb's table is partial and in-frame only. The sample lists 150,000 or so clones, 80% occurring once. V shed 3 bases and J shed 6 bases, with 9 bases lying between them. In germline, CDR1 is LNHDA, CDR2 SQIVND (reference sequence). The CDR3 runs 13 residues. The source is a man aged 30-40 years in good health and CMV-seropositive. V and J are TRBV19 and TRBJ2-4; no clear D gene. The sequenced sample was PBMCs. CDR3 sequence reads: CASSIGHGNIQYF. DNA of the CDR3: TGTGCCAGTAGTATTGGGCACGGAAACATTCAGTACTTC.